This T cell receptor beta chain emerged from a study of blood T cell repertoires in COVID-19. In the study overall: The United States, Italy and Spain supplied acute and convalescent COVID-19 samples. PBMCs, B-cell-depleted T cells, or T cells provided the cDNA or gDNA that made up the material.

Researchers sorted participants into cohorts using their self-reported clinical history. Study processing details: By means of reference gene primer amplification, nucleated cell counts were estimated. TCRdb's copy holds only in-frame clones and misses some; the assay was immunoSEQ multiplex PCR. That table supplies the V and J calls and clone size; D and trimming were determined from the DNA. The sample consists of around 140,000 clones, about 88% of them appearing once. Unmatched junction bases numbered 11, after V lost 3 bases and J lost 5 bases. The CDR3 is 16 residues long. The germline V gene encodes CDR1 SGHTA and CDR2 FQGTGA.

The sequencing sample was made of PBMCs or T cells enriched from blood (not recorded which). The chain has TRBV7-3 and TRBJ2-5; 8 nucleotides agree with TRBD1. The source is a man aged 35 to 55 with acute COVID-19. CDR3 sequence reads: CASSLMAGGGLETQYF. CDR3 bases: TGTGCCAGCAGCTTGATGGCAGGGGGCGGTCTGGAGACCCAGTACTTC.